One sample yielded the 19 T cell receptor beta chains listed below, sequenced in a study of blood T cells in healthy people across ages. Then a second PCR, running about 7 to 11 cycles, was carried out with a sample-barcoded 5' primer and a J-beta primer mix. Using its own MiXCR run on the 5' RACE reads, TCRdb lists one record per CDR3 protein. There are 1.5 million to 2 million distinct CDR3 sequences in the sample; 34% occur only once, and approximately 11% lies in the top ten. Sequences were obtained from blood. These receptors all come from a woman aged 25-40 years in good health.

V is TRBV7-2 and J is TRBJ1-3, with 9 positions matching TRBD1. In germline, CDR1 is SGHTA, CDR2 FQGNSA. The CDR3 is 14 residues long. V shed 5 bases and J 8 bases; nucleotides not matched to a gene: 7. CDR3 nucleotide sequence: TGTGCCAGCAGCCCCCGGGACAGGGCGTACACCATATATTTT. As protein: CASSPRDRAYTIYF. Variable domain in full (rest from reference TRBV7-2 and TRBJ1-3): GAGVSQSPSNKVTEKGKDVELRCDPISGHTALYWYRQSLGQGLEFLIYFQGNSAPDKSGLPSDRFSAERTGGSVSTLTIQRTQQEDSAVYLCASSPRDRAYTIYFGEGSWLTVV.

The CDR3, as DNA: TGTGCCAGCAGCGTAGCGGGGGCCCGGGGAGATACGCAGTATTTT. Its translation: CASSVAGARGDTQYF. The chain carries TRBV9 and TRBJ2-3, with D perhaps matching TRBD1 or TRBD2 (6 bases each). The CDR3 runs 15 residues. V dropped 0 bases and J dropped 5 bases, with 13 bases sitting between them. CDR1 is SGDLS, CDR2 YYNGEE, per germline.

V and J are TRBV9 and TRBJ2-7; D is perhaps TRBD2 (5 bases). The CDR3 consists of 15 residues. Trimming pared 3 bases from V and 3 bases from J, leaving 16 bases between. Germline CDR1 is SGDLS and CDR2 is YYNGEE. The CDR3 coding sequence is TGTGCCAGCAGCGCCCAAGAGGGCGAGGTCTACGAGCAGTACTTC. This gives the protein CASSAQEGEVYEQYF.

The V gene is TRBV6-2 or TRBV6-3, the J gene TRBJ2-7; the match to TRBD2 covers 10 bases. CDR3 length: 16 residues. J gave up 0 bases and V 6 bases, and 8 bases lay outside the gene matches. Germline V CDR1 and CDR2: MNHEY, SVGEGT. The CDR3 sequence: CASSHPSGGSSYEQYF. CDR3 nucleotide sequence: TGTGCCAGCAGCCACCCTAGCGGGGGAAGCTCCTACGAGCAGTACTTC.

The chain employs TRBV20-1 and TRBJ1-1; 8 nucleotides agree with TRBD1. The CDR3 length is 14 residues. The ends lost 3 bases at V and 11 bases at J; junction bases unmatched: 14. Germline loops: CDR1 DFQATT, CDR2 SNEGSKA (reference sequence). The CDR3 region has the DNA TGCAGTGCTAGCCAAGGACAGGGACCTACCGGCGCTTTCTTT. The encoded protein is CSASQGQGPTGAFF.

This clonotype has just a few counts. The chain combines TRBV24-1 with TRBJ2-5, with 11 bases lining up with TRBD2. Trimming cost V 3 bases and J 3 bases; bases outside gene matches: 5. The germline V gene encodes CDR1 KGHDR and CDR2 SFDVKD. The CDR3 contains 16 residues. The CDR3 DNA is TGTGCCACCAGTGATGCGGGACTAGCGGACAAAGAGACCCAGTACTTC. Protein: CATSDAGLADKETQYF.

This clonotype turned up a few times. The chain uses TRBV10-3 and TRBJ2-1; the match to TRBD2 covers 12 bases. This CDR3 has 15 residues. CDR1 and CDR2 (germline): ENHRY, SYGVKD. Trimming at V came to 4 bases and at J to 15 bases, leaving 13 bases not matched to a gene. The CDR3 DNA reads TGTGCCATCAGTGGACTAGCGGGAGAGGGGTCTGACCTGTTCTTC. This codes for CAISGLAGEGSDLFF.

V is TRBV27 and J is TRBJ2-7, with 8 bases lining up with TRBD2. The V gene's germline CDR1 is MNHEY and CDR2 SMNVEV (reference sequence). V lost 6 bases to trimming and J lost 3 bases; unmatched junction nucleotides: 16. The CDR3 spans 17 residues. This chain's CDR3 is CASSRSRGGGAGYEQYF. The CDR3 DNA sequence: TGTGCCAGCAGCCGCTCCCGGGGGGGGGGCGCGGGCTACGAGCAGTACTTC.

V is TRBV7-9 and J is TRBJ2-4, with D perhaps given as TRBD1 or TRBD2 (5 bases each). This CDR3 is built from 12 residues. V lost 4 bases and J 8 bases, leaving 9 bases between the germline ends. CDR1 is SEHNR, CDR2 FQNEAQ, per germline (reference sequence). The CDR3 DNA follows: TGTGCCAGCAGCTCCGGGACGCACATTCAGTACTTC. Translated: CASSSGTHIQYF.

The rearrangement uses TRBV6-1 and TRBJ1-4; D is unresolved. The germline gives CDR1 MNHNS, CDR2 SASEGT. V lost 4 bases and J lost 10, with 13 bases in between. This CDR3 has 13 residues. The CDR3 DNA is TGTGCCAGCAGTGTCGGGATCGAGGGAAAACTGTTTTTT. Residues: CASSVGIEGKLFF.

The chain is built from TRBV6-5 and TRBJ2-4; D perhaps matches TRBD1 (6 bases). The V and J ends lost 0 bases and 6 bases respectively, with 12 bases between them. Germline assignment: CDR1 MNHEY and CDR2 SVGAGI. The CDR3 has 15 residues. Here the CDR3 reads CASSYSAGVGNIQYF. The CDR3 DNA follows: TGTGCCAGCAGTTACTCTGCAGGGGTCGGAAACATTCAGTACTTC.

The V and J genes are TRBV28 and TRBJ2-5; 8 nucleotides match TRBD1. Germline V CDR1 and CDR2: MDHEN, SYDVKM. V shed 2 bases, J shed 5 bases, and the junction held 10 bases outside the gene matches. The CDR3 is 16 amino acids. DNA of the CDR3: TGTGCCAGCAGTTTACTGAGGCCAGGGGGCTCGGAGACCCAGTACTTC. Protein: CASSLLRPGGSETQYF.

This clonotype turned up a few times. The rearrangement uses TRBV12-3 or TRBV12-4 and TRBJ2-6; 13 positions agree with TRBD2. The J segment lost 3 bases and the V segment lost 3 bases, leaving 5 bases of the junction unmatched. The CDR3 loop spans 18 amino acids. The CDR3 nucleotides are TGTGCCAGCAGTTTTGGGACTAGCGGGAAAGGTGGGGCCAACGTCCTGACTTTC. Translated: CASSFGTSGKGGANVLTF.

This clonotype was detected once. One end of the junction varies from germline; a read error may be responsible. V gene TRBV30 combines with J gene TRBJ2-1; 12 nucleotides match TRBD2. The CDR3 is made up of 17 amino acids. Germline CDR1 and CDR2: GTSNPN and SVGIG (reference sequence). CDR3 nucleotides: TGTGCCCGGAGATCTAGCGGGAGGGCCCCCTACTACAATGAGCAGTTCTTC. It codes for CARRSSGRAPYYNEQFF.

This clonotype was seen more than once but under ten times. This chain connects TRBV11-2 to TRBJ2-7; no definite D call. V lost 0 bases, J lost 2 bases, and 14 bases lay in between. The germline gives CDR1 SGHAT, CDR2 FQNNGV. CDR3 length equals 16 residues. The CDR3 sequence: CASSLDPLRVTYEQYF. CDR3 coding DNA: TGTGCCAGCAGCTTAGATCCCTTAAGGGTGACCTACGAGCAGTACTTC.

The rearrangement joins TRBV20-1 to TRBJ2-1; D could derive from TRBD1 or TRBD2 (5 bases each). CDR3 length equals 15 residues. The V end was cut by 6 bases, the J end by 1 base, with 16 bases between. Germline V gene lookup returns CDR1 DFQATT and CDR2 SNEGSKA (reference sequence). The chain's CDR3 is CSARRDPPSYNEQFF. CDR3 nucleotide sequence: TGCAGTGCACGACGGGACCCGCCTTCCTACAATGAGCAGTTCTTC.

The sample holds a few counts of this clonotype. The chain joins TRBV7-3 to TRBJ2-5, with 12 bases that match TRBD1. The CDR3 extends over 15 amino acids. Germline trimming cut 5 bases from V and 6 bases from J; bases unmatched to any gene: 7. CDR1 and CDR2 from the germline V gene are SGHTA and FQGTGA. This chain's CDR3 is CASSVGTGGAQTQYF. Written as DNA, the CDR3 is TGTGCCAGCAGCGTCGGGACAGGGGGCGCCCAGACCCAGTACTTC.

The rearrangement links TRBV27 to TRBJ2-2, with 11 bases lining up with TRBD2. V lost 2 bases and J lost 6; bases outside the gene matches: 11. This CDR3 has 18 residues. Germline loops: CDR1 MNHEY, CDR2 SMNVEV (reference sequence). CDR3 sequence: CASSLRLAGGVRAGELFF. The CDR3 DNA sequence: TGTGCCAGCAGTTTAAGGCTAGCGGGGGGCGTCAGGGCCGGGGAGCTGTTTTTT.

The chain is built from TRBV29-1 and TRBJ2-5; 16 bases align to TRBD2. This CDR3 comprises 16 residues. The germline gives CDR1 SQVTM, CDR2 ANQGSEA. V dropped 7 bases and J dropped 4; count of bases not matched to a gene: 9. The DNA of the CDR3 is TGCAGCGCTACCGGGACTAGCGGGAGGGCCGTAGAGACCCAGTACTTC. Translated, it gives CSATGTSGRAVETQYF.